This T cell receptor (beta chain) was sequenced for a study of shared clonotypes between healthy human individuals. At least ten counts were recorded for this clone. Profiling relied on immunoSEQ multiplex PCR, and the TCRdb table lists in-frame clones only, not all of them. The top ten hold about an eighth of the sample, which has 450,000 to 550,000 clones, 79% seen once. The sample was PBMCs. The sequence derives from a woman between 40 and 55 years old in good health. Some clones in this sample may be carry-over from other donors' samples.

This CDR3 reads CASSAHKNTEAFF. The CDR3 DNA sequence: TGTGCCAGCAGCGCCCACAAGAACACTGAAGCTTTCTTT. V is TRBV9 and J is TRBJ1-1, with D hard to call. Looked up from germline, CDR1 is SGDLS and CDR2 is YYNGEE. V was trimmed by 3 bases and J by 1 base, leaving 7 bases between them. The CDR3 covers 13 residues.